One and the same sample provided the 27 T cell receptor beta chains below, sequenced in a study of cytomegalovirus exposure and HLA in healthy donors. Both 60 Vbeta primers and 13 Jbeta primers went into the PCR. Assay used: immunoSEQ multiplex PCR; TCRdb lists only in-frame clones, some missing. The repertoire table contains roughly 100,000 clones. Specimen: PBMCs. These receptors all come from a man in his fifties or sixties in good health and CMV-seropositive.

The gene calls are TRBV5-1 and TRBJ2-1; TRBD2 matches 13 bases. Germline V gene sequence: CDR1 SGHRS, CDR2 YFSETQ. The V gene end was trimmed by 5 bases and the J gene end by 7 bases; junction bases not matched to a gene: 3. CDR3 size: 14 residues. DNA of the CDR3: TGCGCCAGCAGAGGACTAGCGGGAGAAAATGAGCAGTTCTTC. This sequence encodes CASRGLAGENEQFF. The whole variable domain, remainder taken from reference TRBV5-1 and TRBJ2-1, is KAGVTQTPRYLIKTRGQQVTLSCSPISGHRSVSWYQQTPGQGLQFLFEYFSETQRNKGNFPGRFSGRQFSNSRSEMNVSTLELGDSALYLCASRGLAGENEQFFGPGTRLTVL.

This chain connects TRBV14 to TRBJ2-7; 10 bases align to TRBD1. The CDR3 contains 14 residues. Germline V lookup: CDR1 SGHDN, CDR2 FVKESK. The ends lost 4 bases at V and 2 bases at J; junction bases unmatched: 2. DNA for the CDR3: TGTGCCAGCAGCCGGACAGGGGGTCCCTACGAGCAGTACTTC. Its translation: CASSRTGGPYEQYF.

This chain connects TRBV19 to TRBJ2-5, with TRBD1 as a possible D gene (7 bases). The V and J ends lost 6 bases and 5 bases respectively, with 10 bases between them. The CDR3 loop spans 12 amino acids. In germline, CDR1 is LNHDA, CDR2 SQIVND (reference sequence). The CDR3 loop is CASSSGGETQYF. CDR3 sequence (DNA): TGTGCCAGTAGCTCAGGGGGGGAGACCCAGTACTTC.

The chain combines TRBV5-4 with TRBJ2-7; D gene uncertain. Trimming left V 0 bases short and J 3 bases short, with 7 bases between. CDR1 and CDR2 (germline): SGHNT, YYREEE (reference sequence). There are 13 residues in the CDR3. The CDR3 DNA is TGTGCCAGCAGCTTGGATTTTAACTACGAGCAGTACGTC. Protein: CASSLDFNYEQYV.

The chain carries TRBV28 and TRBJ1-4, with D unresolved. Germline V lookup: CDR1 MDHEN, CDR2 SYDVKM. V lost 5 bases and J 5 bases, leaving 9 bases between the germline ends. The CDR3 is 13 residues long. The CDR3 protein is CASSRSRNEKLFF. As DNA, the CDR3 is TGTGCCAGCAGTAGGAGCCGGAATGAAAAACTGTTTTTT.

The chain carries TRBV30 and TRBJ2-1; 8 bases are a match to TRBD2. CDR1 is GTSNPN and CDR2 is SVGIG in the germline V gene (reference sequence). This CDR3 is built from 16 residues. The junction had 9 bases not matched to a gene; V was cut back by 0 bases and J by 5 bases. CDR3 sequence (DNA): TGTGCCTGGAGTGTGTCTGCGGGAGGATGGGACAATGAGCAGTTCTTC. Its translation: CAWSVSAGGWDNEQFF.

The J gene is TRBJ2-3, the V gene TRBV4-1; TRBD2 agrees at 7 bases. Germline CDR1 is MGHRA and CDR2 is YSYEKL. Trimming at V came to 0 bases and at J to 3 bases, leaving 6 bases not matched to a gene. The CDR3 runs 16 residues. The CDR3 DNA is TGCGCCAGCAGCCAAGAGGAGCGGGGCGGGACAGATACGCAGTATTTT. This encodes CASSQEERGGTDTQYF.

V gene TRBV4-3 combines with J gene TRBJ1-5; D uncertain. Trimming stripped 0 bases from V and 0 bases from J, with 9 bases between. Per the germline V gene, CDR1 is LGHNA and CDR2 is YSLEER. The CDR3 is made up of 16 amino acids. The CDR3 sequence is CASSQEVGNSNQPQHF. CDR3 sequence (DNA): TGCGCCAGCAGCCAAGAGGTCGGGAATAGCAATCAGCCCCAGCATTTT.

The chain joins TRBV7-8 to TRBJ2-1; 8 nucleotides agree with TRBD2. V trimming: 5 bases; J trimming: 3 bases; junction bases outside the gene matches: 6. CDR3 length: 15 amino acids. Per germline, CDR1 SGHVS and CDR2 FQNEAQ. The CDR3: CASSPGLAVYNEQFF. The CDR3 nucleotides read TGTGCCAGCAGCCCCGGACTAGCAGTCTACAATGAGCAGTTCTTC.

The V and J genes are TRBV30 and TRBJ1-5; TRBD1 might be the D (6 bases). Germline CDR1 and CDR2: GTSNPN and SVGIG (reference sequence). The CDR3 runs to 13 residues. The V end lost 7 bases, the J end lost 3 bases, and 13 bases lay between the germline ends. DNA for the CDR3: TGTGCCTTCACAGGGCGGGCCAATCAGCCCCAGCATTTT. Translated, it gives CAFTGRANQPQHF.

The V call is TRBV5-1, the J call TRBJ2-5; the D is unclear. Germline V CDR1 and CDR2: SGHRS, YFSETQ. This CDR3 is 13 amino acids long. V lost 0 bases and J lost 1, with 4 bases in between. The CDR3: CASSLDSQETQYF. DNA for the CDR3: TGCGCCAGCAGCTTGGACAGCCAAGAGACCCAGTACTTC.

The V and J genes are TRBV6-1 and TRBJ1-1, with a tentative D call TRBD1 (6 bases). From germline, CDR1 is MNHNS and CDR2 SASEGT. The CDR3 has 14 amino acids. Trimming took off 7 bases at V and 5 bases at J, with 17 bases between the two ends. The CDR3 loop reads CASTPSGTRTEAFF. The CDR3 DNA is TGTGCCAGCACCCCCTCAGGGACAAGGACTGAAGCTTTCTTT.

This sequence joins TRBV30 and TRBJ2-1, with 14 bases fitting TRBD2. The CDR3 extends over 16 amino acids. Trimming took 3 bases from V and 2 from J; bases not matched to a gene: 3. The germline V gene has CDR1 GTSNPN and CDR2 SVGIG (reference sequence). CDR3: CAWRGLAGETYNEQFF. As DNA, the CDR3 is TGTGCCTGGAGGGGACTAGCGGGAGAGACCTACAATGAGCAGTTCTTC.

The chain employs TRBV9 and TRBJ2-2, with a tentative D call TRBD2 (5 bases). Germline loops: CDR1 SGDLS, CDR2 YYNGEE. This CDR3 spans 14 amino acids. V was shortened by 0 bases and J by 6 bases, with 9 bases between the two germline ends. DNA of the CDR3: TGTGCCAGCAGCGTAGACCCCGGGGCCGGGGAGCTGTTTTTT. As protein: CASSVDPGAGELFF.

The gene calls are TRBV7-9 and TRBJ2-3, with TRBD1 matching 9 bases. V dropped 2 bases and J dropped 3; count of bases not matched to a gene: 6. Germline CDR1 reads SEHNR; CDR2 reads FQNEAQ (reference sequence). This CDR3 has 16 residues. The CDR3 is CASSLSLGQGTDTQYF. Written as DNA, the CDR3 is TGTGCCAGCAGCTTATCGCTGGGACAGGGAACAGATACGCAGTATTTT.

V gene TRBV15 combines with J gene TRBJ2-7, with 7 bases matching TRBD2. The V gene's germline CDR1 is LNHNV and CDR2 YYDKDF (reference sequence). Losses at the gene ends were 0 bases for V and 6 bases for J; bases not matched to a gene: 11. The CDR3 extends over 16 amino acids. Written as DNA, the CDR3 is TGTGCCACCAGCAGAGATTTGCGGGGGACCGTCTCCGAGCAGTACGTC. This translates into CATSRDLRGTVSEQYV.

The chain links TRBV5-1 to TRBJ2-2, with 8 nucleotides matching TRBD2. Losses at the gene ends were 7 bases for V and 1 base for J; bases not matched to a gene: 12. This CDR3 is built from 17 residues. The germline V gene has CDR1 SGHRS and CDR2 YFSETQ. The CDR3 DNA reads as TGCGCCAGCGGTTGGATAGCGGGACTAGAGAACACCGGGGAGCTGTTTTTT. This gives the protein CASGWIAGLENTGELFF.

The V call is TRBV28, the J call TRBJ2-5, with TRBD2 as a possible D gene (5 bases). V was trimmed by 10 bases and J by 2 bases, leaving 17 bases between them. The germline V gene encodes CDR1 MDHEN and CDR2 SYDVKM. CDR3 length equals 14 residues. DNA for the CDR3: TGTGCCATCGAACCCTCTAGCCCTCAAGAGACCCAGTACTTC. This translates into CAIEPSSPQETQYF. The full variable domain, rest sourced from reference TRBV28 and TRBJ2-5, is DVKVTQSSRYLVKRTGEKVFLECVQDMDHENMFWYRQDPGLGLRLIYFSYDVKMKEKGDIPEGYSVSREKKERFSLILESASTNQTSMYLCAIEPSSPQETQYFGPGTRLLVL.

This chain links TRBV21-1 with TRBJ2-7; the table's TRBD2 call for D was not verified on the DNA. TRBV21-1 is tagged as a pseudogene. CDR3 length: 16 residues. For the CDR3, the DNA is TGTGCCAGCAGGAAATCCGGACTAGCGGGAGCCTACGAGCAGTACGTC. Its translation is CASRKSGLAGAYEQYV.

The chain carries TRBV6-5 and TRBJ2-5; D perhaps matches TRBD2 (6 bases). The germline V gene encodes CDR1 MNHEY and CDR2 SVGAGI. The CDR3 is 15 amino acids. V was shortened by 4 bases and J by 7 bases, with 19 bases between the two germline ends. The CDR3 nucleotides read TGTGCCAGCAGTTCTGCCGGGAGTCGGTGGGGGACCCAGTACTTC. This sequence encodes CASSSAGSRWGTQYF.

V is TRBV19 and J is TRBJ2-2; 11 bases map to TRBD2. Germline V CDR1 and CDR2: LNHDA, SQIVND (reference sequence). The V gene end was trimmed by 4 bases and the J gene end by 6 bases; junction bases not matched to a gene: 16. This CDR3 has 19 residues. CDR3 protein: CASSKNGGLAGGGPGELFF. CDR3 in DNA: TGTGCCAGTAGTAAGAATGGCGGGCTAGCGGGAGGAGGCCCCGGGGAGCTGTTTTTT.

Of note for this clone: Other DNA sequences in this specimen translate into the identical CDR3. This chain links TRBV5-6 with TRBJ1-1; D is uncertain. The V and J ends lost 2 bases and 1 base respectively, with 9 bases between them. The CDR3 totals 14 residues. The germline gives CDR1 SGHDT, CDR2 YYEEEE. CDR3 region: CASSFSGSNTEAFF. The CDR3 nucleotides read TGTGCCAGCAGCTTTTCGGGTTCGAACACTGAAGCTTTCTTT.

In regard to this clone: Distinct nucleotide sequences in the sample also encode this CDR3. The V and J genes are TRBV11-2 and TRBJ2-7; the D gene is possibly TRBD2 (5 bases). The CDR3 consists of 13 residues. The V end lost 3 bases, the J end lost 0 bases, and 6 bases lay between the germline ends. The germline V gene encodes CDR1 SGHAT and CDR2 FQNNGV. The CDR3 sequence: CASSLGSSYEQYF. Written as DNA, the CDR3 is TGTGCCAGCAGCTTGGGGAGCTCCTACGAGCAGTACTTC.

V is TRBV9 and J is TRBJ1-1, with D unresolved. Trimming removed 3 bases at V and 7 bases at J, with 13 bases between. CDR1 is SGDLS, CDR2 YYNGEE, per germline. The CDR3 length is 13 residues. CDR3 DNA sequence: TGTGCCAGCAGCGGCTCTTTTGGAGGTGAAGCTTTCTTT. Encoded protein: CASSGSFGGEAFF.

The genes are TRBV6-5 and TRBJ2-1; 8 nucleotides line up with TRBD2. The V and J ends lost 5 bases and 5 bases, in that order; junction bases with no gene match: 8. There are 15 residues in the CDR3. Per germline, CDR1 MNHEY and CDR2 SVGAGI. The CDR3 DNA sequence: TGTGCCAGCAGTAGCAGACGGGAGGGGAACAATGAGCAGTTCTTC. Amino acids: CASSSRREGNNEQFF.

This chain connects TRBV7-9 to TRBJ2-1; 7 bases agree with TRBD2. J lost 8 bases, V lost 7 bases, and 23 bases had no gene match. The CDR3 length is 18 residues. Germline V gene sequence: CDR1 SEHNR, CDR2 FQNEAQ (reference sequence). CDR3 loop: CASIVPTGRAGKGHEQFF. The CDR3 DNA reads TGTGCCAGCATTGTTCCTACCGGCCGAGCGGGAAAGGGCCATGAGCAGTTCTTC. The whole variable domain, remainder taken from reference TRBV7-9 and TRBJ2-1, is DTGVSQNPRHKITKRGQNVTFRCDPISEHNRLYWYRQTLGQGPEFLTYFQNEAQLEKSRLLSDRFSAERPKGSFSTLEIQRTEQGDSAMYLCASIVPTGRAGKGHEQFFGPGTRLTVL.

J is TRBJ1-2 and V is TRBV21-1; the table's TRBD1 call for D was not verified on the DNA. TRBV21-1 is classified as a pseudogene. The CDR3 totals 18 residues. CDR3 amino acids: CASSKGRQGALPNYGYTF. The CDR3 coding sequence is TGTGCCAGCAGCAAAGGGCGACAGGGGGCGCTCCCCAACTATGGCTACACCTTC.